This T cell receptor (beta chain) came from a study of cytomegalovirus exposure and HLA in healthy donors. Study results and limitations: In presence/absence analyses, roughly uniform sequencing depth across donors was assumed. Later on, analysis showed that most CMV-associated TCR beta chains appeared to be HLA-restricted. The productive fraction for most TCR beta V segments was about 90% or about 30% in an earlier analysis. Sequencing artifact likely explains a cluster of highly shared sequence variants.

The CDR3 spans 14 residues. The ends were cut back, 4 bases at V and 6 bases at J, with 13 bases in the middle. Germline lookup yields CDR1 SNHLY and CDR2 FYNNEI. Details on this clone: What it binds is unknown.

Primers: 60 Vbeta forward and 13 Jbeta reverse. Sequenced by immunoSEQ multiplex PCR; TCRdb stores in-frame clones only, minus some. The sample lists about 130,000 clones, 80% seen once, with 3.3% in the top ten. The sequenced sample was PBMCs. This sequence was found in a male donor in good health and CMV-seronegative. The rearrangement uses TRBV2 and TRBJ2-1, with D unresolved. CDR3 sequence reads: CASSAPGESNEQFF. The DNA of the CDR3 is TGTGCCAGCAGTGCGCCTGGAGAATCCAATGAGCAGTTCTTC. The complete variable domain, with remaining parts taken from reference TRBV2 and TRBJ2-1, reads EPEVTQTPSHQVTQMGQEVILRCVPISNHLYFYWYRQILGQKVEFLVSFYNNEISEKSEIFDDQFSVERPDGSNFTLKIRSTKLEDSAMYFCASSAPGESNEQFFGPGTRLTVL.